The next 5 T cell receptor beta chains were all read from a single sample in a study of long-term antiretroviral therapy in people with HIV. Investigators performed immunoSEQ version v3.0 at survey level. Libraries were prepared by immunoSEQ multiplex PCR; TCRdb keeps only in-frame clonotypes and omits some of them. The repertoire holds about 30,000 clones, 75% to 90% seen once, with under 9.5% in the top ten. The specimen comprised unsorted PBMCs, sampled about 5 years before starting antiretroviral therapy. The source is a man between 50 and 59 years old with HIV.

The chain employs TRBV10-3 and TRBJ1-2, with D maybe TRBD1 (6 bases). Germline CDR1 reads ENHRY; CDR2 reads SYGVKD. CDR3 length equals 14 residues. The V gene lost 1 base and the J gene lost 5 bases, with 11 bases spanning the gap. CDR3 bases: TGTGCCATCAGTGAGTTGGGGGCGCGGTATGGCTACACCTTC. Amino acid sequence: CAISELGARYGYTF.

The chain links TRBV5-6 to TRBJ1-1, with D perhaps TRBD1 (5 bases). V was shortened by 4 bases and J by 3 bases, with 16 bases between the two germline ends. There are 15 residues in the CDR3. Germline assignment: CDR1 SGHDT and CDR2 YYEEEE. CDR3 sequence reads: CASSPLGGGDTEAFF. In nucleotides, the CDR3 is TGTGCCAGCAGCCCTTTGGGCGGGGGGGACACTGAAGCTTTCTTT. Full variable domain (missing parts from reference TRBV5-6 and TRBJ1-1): DAGVTQSPTHLIKTRGQQVTLRCSPKSGHDTVSWYQQALGQGPQFIFQYYEEEERQRGNFPDRFSGHQFPNYSSELNVNALLLGDSALYLCASSPLGGGDTEAFFGQGTRLTVV.

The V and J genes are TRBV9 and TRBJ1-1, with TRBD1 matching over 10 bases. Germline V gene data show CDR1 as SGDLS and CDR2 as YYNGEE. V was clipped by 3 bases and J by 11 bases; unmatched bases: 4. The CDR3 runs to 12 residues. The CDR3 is CASSGTDRGAFF. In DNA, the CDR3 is TGTGCCAGCAGCGGGACGGACAGGGGGGCTTTCTTT.

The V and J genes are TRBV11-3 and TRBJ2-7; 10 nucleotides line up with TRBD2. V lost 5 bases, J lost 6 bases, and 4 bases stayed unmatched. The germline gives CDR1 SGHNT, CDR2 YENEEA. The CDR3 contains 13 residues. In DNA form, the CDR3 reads TGTGCCAGCAGCCTGGTAGCGGGAGGCGAGCAGTACTTC. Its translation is CASSLVAGGEQYF.

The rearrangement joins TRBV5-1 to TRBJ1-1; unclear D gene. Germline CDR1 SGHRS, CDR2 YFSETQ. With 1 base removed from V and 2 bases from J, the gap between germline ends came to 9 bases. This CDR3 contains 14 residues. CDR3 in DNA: TGCGCCAGCAGCTTGACGGCCCTAAACACTGAAGCTTTCTTT. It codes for CASSLTALNTEAFF.